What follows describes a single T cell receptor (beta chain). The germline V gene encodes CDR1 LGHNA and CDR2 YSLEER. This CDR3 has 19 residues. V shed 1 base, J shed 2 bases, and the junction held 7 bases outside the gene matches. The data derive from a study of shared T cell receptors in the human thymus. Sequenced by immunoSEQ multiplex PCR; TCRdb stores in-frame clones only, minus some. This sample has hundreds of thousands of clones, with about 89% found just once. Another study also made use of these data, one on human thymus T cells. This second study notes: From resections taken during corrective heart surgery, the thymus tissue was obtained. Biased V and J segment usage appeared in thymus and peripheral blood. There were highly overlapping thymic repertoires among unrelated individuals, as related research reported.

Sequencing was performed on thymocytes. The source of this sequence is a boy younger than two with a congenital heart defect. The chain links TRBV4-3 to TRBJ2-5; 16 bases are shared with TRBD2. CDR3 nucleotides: TGCGCCAGCAGCCAAGCGGGACTAGCGGGGGGGCGGGATCAAGAGACCCAGTACTTC. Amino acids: CASSQAGLAGGRDQETQYF.